This is a list of T cell receptor beta chains from one sample in a study of T and B cells in COVID-19 patients. TCRdb reprocessed the multiplex PCR reads with MiXCR, giving one entry per CDR3 protein. Of 6,000 or so distinct CDR3 sequences listed, roughly 26% are singletons. Sequencing was done on a sample of blood. All receptors derive from a human donor with active COVID-19. CDR3s include the opening cysteine and the closing phenylalanine or tryptophan. Fields, in order: clone size, J gene, D gene, V gene, CDR3 DNA, CDR3 protein. A D gene is named only where the DNA matches it firmly. Rows may omit the clone size; those that give it use once, few, many or a size class.

size: medium-sized; J: TRBJ1-2; D: .; V: TRBV12-3/TRBV12-4; DNA: TGTGCCAGCAGTTTGGGGGACGCAGAGGTGGGCTATGGCTACACCTTC; CDR3: CASSLGDAEVGYGYTF
size: .; J: TRBJ1-5; D: .; V: TRBV28; DNA: TGTGCCAGCAAGGAGGCTCTCAATCAGCCCCAGCATTTT; CDR3: CASKEALNQPQHF
size: many; J: TRBJ1-1; D: .; V: TRBV18; DNA: TGTGCCAGCTCACCGGACGGGGTTGAAGCTTTCTTT; CDR3: CASSPDGVEAFF
size: medium-sized; J: TRBJ2-2; D: .; V: TRBV6-2/TRBV6-3; DNA: TGTGCCAGCAGTTCCACCCCTCGGGGGACTCCGTCGCACACCGGGGAGCTGTTTTTT; CDR3: CASSSTPRGTPSHTGELFF
size: .; J: TRBJ2-7; D: .; V: TRBV7-6; DNA: TGTGCCAGCAGCTTAGAAACAGGGAAAAGGTACGAGCAGTACTTC; CDR3: CASSLETGKRYEQYF
size: medium-sized; J: TRBJ2-2; D: .; V: TRBV15; DNA: TGTGCCACCAGCAAACACTACTCCGGGGAGCTGTTTTTT; CDR3: CATSKHYSGELFF
size: medium-sized; J: TRBJ2-2; D: .; V: TRBV5-6; DNA: TGTGCCAGCAGCTTGGGCCCCACCGGGGAGCTGTTTTTT; CDR3: CASSLGPTGELFF
size: medium-sized; J: TRBJ2-7; D: .; V: TRBV18; DNA: TGTGCCAGCTCCCACCGGCTCTACGAGCAGTACTTC; CDR3: CASSHRLYEQYF
size: .; J: TRBJ1-6; D: .; V: TRBV6-5; DNA: TGTGCCAGCAGCCCGGTCGAGGGTAGAGTTTCACCCCTCCACTTT; CDR3: CASSPVEGRVSPLHF
size: .; J: TRBJ2-6; D: TRBD1; V: TRBV19; DNA: TGTGCCAGTTCCTACGCCGGGACAGGGGCTGGGGCCAACGTCCTGACTTTC; CDR3: CASSYAGTGAGANVLTF
size: .; J: TRBJ2-2; D: .; V: TRBV5-4; DNA: TGTGCCAGCAGCTTAGGGCAGGCGAATTTTGGGGAGCTGTTTTTT; CDR3: CASSLGQANFGELFF
size: medium-sized; J: TRBJ2-2; D: .; V: TRBV12-3/TRBV12-4; DNA: TGTGCCAGCAGTTCCAGGGAAACCGGGGAGCTGTTTTTT; CDR3: CASSSRETGELFF
size: .; J: TRBJ2-4; D: TRBD1; V: TRBV30; DNA: TGTGCCTTGAGTCCAGGGGGCCCCCTTCAGTACTTC; CDR3: CALSPGGPLQYF
size: .; J: TRBJ1-1; D: .; V: TRBV5-1; DNA: TGCGCCAGCAGCCAAACCGGCAACACTGAAGCTTTCTTT; CDR3: CASSQTGNTEAFF
size: .; J: TRBJ2-7; D: .; V: TRBV9; DNA: TGTGCCAGCAGCGTAGACCTCTCAAGCTCCTACGAGCAGTACTTC; CDR3: CASSVDLSSSYEQYF
size: .; J: TRBJ2-3; D: .; V: TRBV19; DNA: .; CDR3: CATMGRGLYEQYFGPDTQYF